These 5 T cell receptor beta chains originate from one sample sequenced in a study of CXCR3-negative and CXCR3-positive naive CD8 T cells. Findings and caveats of the study: Hydrophobicity was higher for TRB CDR3s found in CXCR3-positive naive cells than in CXCR3-negative naive cells.

Each TRB cDNA library was prepared by 5' RACE (with UMI labels). TCRdb re-called the 5' RACE reads, yielding one record per CDR3 amino acid sequence without DNA. The listing contains about 85,000 distinct CDR3 sequences. Their target antigens are unknown. The sample taken for sequencing was naive CXCR3+ CD8+ T cells from blood. Subset described: CD45RO-CCR7+CD27+CD95- naive CD8+ T cells expressing CXCR3 (TNR3+). These TCRs come from a human donor in good health. Some clones in this sample may be carry-over from other donors' samples.

The rearrangement links TRBV29-1 to TRBJ2-1; the TCRdb call, TRBD2, lacks DNA for checking. Germline lookup yields CDR1 SQVTM and CDR2 ANQGSEA. The CDR3 length is 11 residues. The chain's CDR3 is CSVSAGNEQFF.

J is TRBJ2-3 and V is TRBV28; TCRdb's D call of TRBD2 is untestable without DNA. The CDR3 is 18 amino acids. Germline values: CDR1 MDHEN, CDR2 SYDVKM. The CDR3 here is CASSPMMGLDPSTDTQYF.

The V and J genes are TRBV20-1 and TRBJ2-7; checking the TCRdb D call of TRBD2 is not possible without DNA. Germline assignment: CDR1 DFQATT and CDR2 SNEGSKA (reference sequence). There are 13 residues in the CDR3. CDR3 region: CSARGLALDEQYF.

The J gene is TRBJ2-7, the V gene TRBV11-2; the TCRdb D gene call, TRBD1, has no DNA to confirm it. Germline CDR1 is SGHAT and CDR2 is FQNNGV. The CDR3 spans 13 residues. CDR3 protein: CASSPPSLYEQYF.

The V and J genes are TRBV4-3 and TRBJ2-1; TCRdb outputs TRBD1, but without DNA this stays unchecked. Germline CDR1 and CDR2: LGHNA and YSLEER. CDR3 length equals 16 residues. CDR3 sequence reads: CASSQERPGTYNEQFF.